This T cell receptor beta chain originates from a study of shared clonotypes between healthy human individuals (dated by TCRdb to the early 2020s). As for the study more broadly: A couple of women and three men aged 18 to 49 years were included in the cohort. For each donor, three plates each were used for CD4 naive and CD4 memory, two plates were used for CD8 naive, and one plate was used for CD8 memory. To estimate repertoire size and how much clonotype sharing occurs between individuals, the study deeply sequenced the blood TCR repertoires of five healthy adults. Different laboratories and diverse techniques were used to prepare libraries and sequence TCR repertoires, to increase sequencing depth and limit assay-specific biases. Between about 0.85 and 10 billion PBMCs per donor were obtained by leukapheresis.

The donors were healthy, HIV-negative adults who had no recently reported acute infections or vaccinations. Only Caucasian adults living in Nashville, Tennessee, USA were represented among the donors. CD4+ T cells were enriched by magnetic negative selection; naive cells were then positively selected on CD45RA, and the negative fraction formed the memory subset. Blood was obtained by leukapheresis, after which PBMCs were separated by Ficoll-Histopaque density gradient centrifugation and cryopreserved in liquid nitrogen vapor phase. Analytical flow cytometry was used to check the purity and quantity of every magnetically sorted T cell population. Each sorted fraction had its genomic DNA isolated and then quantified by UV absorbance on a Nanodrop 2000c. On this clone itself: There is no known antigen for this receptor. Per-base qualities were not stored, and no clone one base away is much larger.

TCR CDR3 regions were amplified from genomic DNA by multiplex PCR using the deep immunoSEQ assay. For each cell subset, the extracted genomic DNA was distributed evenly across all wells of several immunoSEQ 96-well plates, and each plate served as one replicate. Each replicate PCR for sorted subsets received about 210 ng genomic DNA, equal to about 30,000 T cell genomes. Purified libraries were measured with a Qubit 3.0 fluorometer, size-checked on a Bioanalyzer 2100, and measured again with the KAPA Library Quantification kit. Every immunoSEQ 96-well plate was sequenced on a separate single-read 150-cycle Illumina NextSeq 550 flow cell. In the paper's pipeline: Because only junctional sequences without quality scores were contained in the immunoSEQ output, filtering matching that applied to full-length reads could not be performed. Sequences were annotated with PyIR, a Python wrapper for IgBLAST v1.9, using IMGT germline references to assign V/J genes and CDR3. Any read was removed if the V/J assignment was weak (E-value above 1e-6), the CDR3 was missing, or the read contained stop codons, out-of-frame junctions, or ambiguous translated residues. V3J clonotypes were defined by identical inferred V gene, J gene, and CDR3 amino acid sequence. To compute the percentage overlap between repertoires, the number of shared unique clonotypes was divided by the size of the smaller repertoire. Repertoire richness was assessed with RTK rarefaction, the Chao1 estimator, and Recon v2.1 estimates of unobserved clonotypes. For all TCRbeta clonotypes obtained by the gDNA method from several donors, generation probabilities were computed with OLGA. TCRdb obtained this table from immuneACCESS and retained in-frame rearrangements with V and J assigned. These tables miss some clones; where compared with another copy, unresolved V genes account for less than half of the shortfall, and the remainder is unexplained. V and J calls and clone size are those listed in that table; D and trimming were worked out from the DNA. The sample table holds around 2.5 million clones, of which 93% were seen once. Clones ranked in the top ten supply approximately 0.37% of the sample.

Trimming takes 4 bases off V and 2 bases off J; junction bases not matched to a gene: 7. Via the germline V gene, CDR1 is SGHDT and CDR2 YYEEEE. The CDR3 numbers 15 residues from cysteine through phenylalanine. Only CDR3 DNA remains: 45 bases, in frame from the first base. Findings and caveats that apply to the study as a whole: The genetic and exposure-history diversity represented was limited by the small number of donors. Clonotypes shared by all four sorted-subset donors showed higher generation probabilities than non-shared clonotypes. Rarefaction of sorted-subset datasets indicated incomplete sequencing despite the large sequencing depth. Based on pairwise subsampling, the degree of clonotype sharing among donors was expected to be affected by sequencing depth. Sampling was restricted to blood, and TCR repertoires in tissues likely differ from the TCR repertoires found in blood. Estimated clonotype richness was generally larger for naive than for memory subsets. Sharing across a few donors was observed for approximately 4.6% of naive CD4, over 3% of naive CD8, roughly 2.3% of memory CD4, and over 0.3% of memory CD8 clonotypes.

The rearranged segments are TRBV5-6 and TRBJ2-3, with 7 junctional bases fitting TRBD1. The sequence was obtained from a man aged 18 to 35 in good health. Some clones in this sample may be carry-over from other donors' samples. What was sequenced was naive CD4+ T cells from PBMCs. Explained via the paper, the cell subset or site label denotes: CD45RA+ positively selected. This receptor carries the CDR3 CASSTLDRDTDTQYF. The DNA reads TGTGCCAGCAGCACACTAGACAGGGACACAGATACGCAGTATTTT.